A selection of T cell receptor beta chains follows, all from one sample in a study of cytomegalovirus exposure and HLA in healthy donors. TCRdb keeps only in-frame clones here, not all; method: immunoSEQ multiplex PCR. Of 150,000 or so clones in the sample, just over 75% are singletons; the top ten hold roughly 1.5%. Sequencing was done on a sample of PBMCs. The receptors were gathered from a man in his forties in good health and CMV-seronegative. Both conserved end residues are part of each CDR3. D genes are given only for firm matches. Some rows mark clone size as missing; the rest say once, few, many or name a class of expanded clone.

V gene: TRBV5-8; clone size: .; D gene: .; J gene: TRBJ2-3; CDR3 DNA: TGTGCCAGCAGTTGGGGCCTCACAGATACGCAGTATTTT; CDR3 protein: CASSWGLTDTQYF
V gene: TRBV6-5; clone size: .; D gene: TRBD1; J gene: TRBJ2-3; CDR3 DNA: TGTGCCAGCAGACTCAGGGGGACGGATACGCAGTATTTT; CDR3 protein: CASRLRGTDTQYF
V gene: TRBV25-1; clone size: .; D gene: .; J gene: TRBJ2-1; CDR3 DNA: TGTGCCAGCACCAGCTACAATGAGCAGTTCTTC; CDR3 protein: CASTSYNEQFF
V gene: TRBV4-2; clone size: few; D gene: .; J gene: TRBJ1-5; CDR3 DNA: TGTGCCAGCAGCCAAAGGGCGGGGGCCGGGGGTCAGCCCCAGCATTTT; CDR3 protein: CASSQRAGAGGQPQHF
V gene: TRBV10-3; clone size: .; D gene: .; J gene: TRBJ2-1; CDR3 DNA: TGTGCCATCAGTGAGATAGATAACAATGAGCAGTTCTTC; CDR3 protein: CAISEIDNNEQFF
V gene: TRBV18; clone size: .; D gene: TRBD2; J gene: TRBJ2-2; CDR3 DNA: TGTGCCAGCTCACCACCGACTAGCGGGAGTCGCGGGGAGCTGTTTTTT; CDR3 protein: CASSPPTSGSRGELFF
V gene: TRBV15; clone size: .; D gene: .; J gene: TRBJ2-7; CDR3 DNA: TGTGCCACCAGCACTAGTACAATTTATCCCTACGAGCAGTACTTC; CDR3 protein: CATSTSTIYPYEQYF
V gene: TRBV5-4; clone size: .; D gene: .; J gene: TRBJ2-7; CDR3 DNA: TGTGCCAGCAGCTTGGCTACAGGTCCTGGGCAGTACTTC; CDR3 protein: CASSLATGPGQYF
V gene: TRBV2; clone size: .; D gene: TRBD2; J gene: TRBJ2-5; CDR3 DNA: TGTGCCAGCATCGGGACTAGCGGGAGGGAAGAGACCCAGTACTTC; CDR3 protein: CASIGTSGREETQYF
V gene: TRBV19; clone size: .; D gene: TRBD2; J gene: TRBJ2-3; CDR3 DNA: TGTGCCAGTAGTCGGAGGACTAGCCGGACAGATACGCAGTATTTT; CDR3 protein: CASSRRTSRTDTQYF
V gene: TRBV6-5; clone size: few; D gene: TRBD1; J gene: TRBJ2-6; CDR3 DNA: TGTGCCAGCAGTTACGAGGGGGCAGGGGCCAACGGCCTGACTTTC; CDR3 protein: CASSYEGAGANGLTF